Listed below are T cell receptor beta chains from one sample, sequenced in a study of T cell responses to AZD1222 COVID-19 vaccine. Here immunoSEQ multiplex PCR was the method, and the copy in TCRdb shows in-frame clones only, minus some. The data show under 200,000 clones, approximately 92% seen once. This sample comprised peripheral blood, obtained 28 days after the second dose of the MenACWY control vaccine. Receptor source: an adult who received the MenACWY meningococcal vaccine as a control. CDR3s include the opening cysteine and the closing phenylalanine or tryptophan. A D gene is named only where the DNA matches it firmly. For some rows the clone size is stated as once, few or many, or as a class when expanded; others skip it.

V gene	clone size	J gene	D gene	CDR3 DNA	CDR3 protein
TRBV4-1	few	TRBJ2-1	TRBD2	TGCGCCAGCAGCCACATTGGACTAGCGGGCAGGAGCTCCTACAATGAGCAGTTCTTC	CASSHIGLAGRSSYNEQFF
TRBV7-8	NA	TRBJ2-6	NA	TGTGCCAGCAGCTTAGCGTCAACCTCTGGGGCCAACGTCCTGACTTTC	CASSLASTSGANVLTF
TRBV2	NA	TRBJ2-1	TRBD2	TGTGCCAGCAGAGGCCTAGCGGCCTACAATGAGCAGTTCTTC	CASRGLAAYNEQFF
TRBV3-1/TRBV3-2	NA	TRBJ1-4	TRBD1	TGTGCCAGCAGCCATACAGGGGAGGGTGAAAAACTGTTTTTT	CASSHTGEGEKLFF
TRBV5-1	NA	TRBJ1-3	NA	TGCGCCAGCAGCTTCACGTTTGGGAGCCCAAACACCATATATTTT	CASSFTFGSPNTIYF
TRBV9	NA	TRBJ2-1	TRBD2	TGTGCCAGCAGCGGCGGGAGGGCCAGGAATGAGCAGTTCTTC	CASSGGRARNEQFF
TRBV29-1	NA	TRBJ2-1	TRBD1	TGCAGCGTATACCGGGACAGGGGGCGGAATGAGCAGTTCTTC	CSVYRDRGRNEQFF
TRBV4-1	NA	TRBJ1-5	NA	TGCGCCAGCAGCCAAGATGGGGGAAGCAATCAGCCCCAGCATTTT	CASSQDGGSNQPQHF
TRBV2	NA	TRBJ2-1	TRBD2	TGTGCCAGCAGGGAACTAGCGGGAGGCTCCTACAATGAGCAGTTCTTC	CASRELAGGSYNEQFF
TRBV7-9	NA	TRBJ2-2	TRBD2	TGTGCCAGCAGCCTACCGGGACTATACACCGGGGAGCTGTTTTTT	CASSLPGLYTGELFF
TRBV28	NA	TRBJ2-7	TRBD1	TGTGCCAGCAGTTTATGGGGGACAGGGGGCGGAGAGCAGTACTTC	CASSLWGTGGGEQYF
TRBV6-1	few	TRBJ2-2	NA	TGTGCCAGCAGTGATGACCTCCCGAACATGGTGTCCGGGGAGCTGTTTTTT	CASSDDLPNMVSGELFF
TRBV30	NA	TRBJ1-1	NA	TGTGCCTCAAGAGGGTCCGGGGACACTGAAGCTTTCTTT	CASRGSGDTEAFF
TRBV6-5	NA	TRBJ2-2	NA	TGTGCCAGCAGTTCGCTAAGGGGGGTCACCGGGGAGCTGTTTTTT	CASSSLRGVTGELFF
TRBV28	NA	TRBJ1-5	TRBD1	TGTGCCAGCAGTTACGGGACAGGGCTAGGGGGTTTTGGTCAGCCCCAGCATTTT	CASSYGTGLGGFGQPQHF
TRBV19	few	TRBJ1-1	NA	TGTGCCAGTAGCCCGGGGGGCAGGGCCACTGAAGCTTTCTTT	CASSPGGRATEAFF
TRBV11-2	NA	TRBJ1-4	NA	TGTGCCAGCAGCTCCCTTGGCGGAGGAGCGAAACTAGAAAAACTGTTTTTT	CASSSLGGGAKLEKLFF